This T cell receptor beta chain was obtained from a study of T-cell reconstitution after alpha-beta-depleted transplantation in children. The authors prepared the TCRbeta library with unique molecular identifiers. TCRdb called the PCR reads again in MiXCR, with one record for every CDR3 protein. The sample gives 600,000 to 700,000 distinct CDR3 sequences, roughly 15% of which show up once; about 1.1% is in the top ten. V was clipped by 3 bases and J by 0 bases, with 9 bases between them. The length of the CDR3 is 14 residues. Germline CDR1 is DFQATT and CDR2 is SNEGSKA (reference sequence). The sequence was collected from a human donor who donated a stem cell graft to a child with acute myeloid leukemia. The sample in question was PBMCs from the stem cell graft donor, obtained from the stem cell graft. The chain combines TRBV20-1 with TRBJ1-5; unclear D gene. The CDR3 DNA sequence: TGCAGTGCTAGGGGCATCCTTAGCAATCAGCCCCAGCATTTT. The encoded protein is CSARGILSNQPQHF.